This TCR beta chain was found in a study of shared clonotypes between healthy human individuals. Method: immunoSEQ multiplex PCR; TCRdb's copy keeps in-frame clones and lacks some. The data show around 2,000,000 clones, around 93% seen once. The CDR3 runs 17 residues. V was clipped by 5 bases and J by 1 base, with 20 bases between them. Germline V gene sequence: CDR1 SNHLY, CDR2 FYNNEI. CD45RO negativity and positive selection for CCR7 defined naive CD8 cells, a population that excluded terminally differentiated effector memory CD45RA+ cells. The sample taken for sequencing was naive CD8+ T cells from PBMCs. The sequence came from a man aged 18 to 30 in good health. Some clones in this sample may be carry-over from other donors' samples. The chain has TRBV2 and TRBJ1-2; D gene ambiguous. The CDR3 nucleotides read TGTGCCAGCAGTCGGACCGCCTGGGGTGATGTTAACTATGGCTACACCTTC. Its translation is CASSRTAWGDVNYGYTF.